The rows below give T cell receptor beta chains drawn from one sample of a study of regulatory T cells in long-lasting Graves disease. Via MiXCR, TCRdb re-called the multiplex PCR reads, giving one row per CDR3 protein. This table holds 450,000 or so distinct CDR3 sequences, around 21% found once. This specimen was peripheral blood mononuclear cells (PBMCs), taken when the disease was refractory, from a patient treated with antithyroid drugs. The source is a female donor with Graves disease. Both conserved end residues are trimmed from each CDR3. D genes are given only for firm matches. Only some rows state a clone size, as once, few, many or a class for expanded clones.

>TRBV2|-|many|TRBJ1-2|11
ASSLPGNYGYT
>TRBV27|TRBD2|-|TRBJ2-7|12
ATSGREERYEQY
>TRBV5-1|-|-|TRBJ2-5|12
ASSPNTNQETQY
>TRBV24-1|-|-|TRBJ2-2|12
ATKPSRATGELF
>TRBV29-1|-|-|TRBJ1-4|12
SVGDRQLGEKLF
>TRBV7-9|-|few|TRBJ1-1|9
ASSFSAEAF
>TRBV14|-|once|TRBJ1-2|10
ASSQDGRGYT
>TRBV28|-|-|TRBJ2-4|12
ATKTHGSQNIQY
>TRBV7-2|TRBD1|many|TRBJ2-5|12
ASSGTGGQETQY
>TRBV7-9|-|-|TRBJ2-2|11
TWGRENTGELF
>TRBV7-2|-|-|TRBJ2-3|12
ASSLVFRADTQY